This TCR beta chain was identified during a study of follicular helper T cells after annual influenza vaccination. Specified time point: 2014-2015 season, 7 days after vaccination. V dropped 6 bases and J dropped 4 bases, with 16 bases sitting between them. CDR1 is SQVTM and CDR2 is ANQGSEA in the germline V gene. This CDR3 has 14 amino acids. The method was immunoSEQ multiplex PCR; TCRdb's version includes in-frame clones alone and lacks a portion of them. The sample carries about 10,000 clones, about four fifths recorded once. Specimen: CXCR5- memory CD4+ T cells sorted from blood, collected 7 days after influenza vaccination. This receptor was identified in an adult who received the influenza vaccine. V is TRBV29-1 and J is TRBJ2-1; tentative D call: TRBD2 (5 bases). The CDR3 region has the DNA TGCAGCGTAGAGGATTCCGGGGTATACAATGAGCAGTTCTTC. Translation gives CSVEDSGVYNEQFF.